The 9 T cell receptor beta chains listed next were all sequenced from one sample in a study of graft-versus-host responses after intestinal transplantation (dated by TCRdb to the early 2020s). Intraepithelial and lamina propria lymphocytes were isolated from graft specimens using dithiothreitol, EDTA incubations and collagenase D digestion. To prepare the library, the immunoSEQ multiplex PCR assay was applied. As stored in TCRdb, this immuneACCESS dataset retains in-frame rearrangements with V and J assigned. A fraction of the clones does not appear; measured against another copy, unresolved V genes explain less than half of the discrepancy, and the remainder lacks a known reason. The sample table holds around 1,100 clones, of which roughly 80% were seen once. Clones ranked in the top ten supply 7% to 8.5% of the sample. Here the sequenced sample was ileum tissue, taken 7 days after intestinal transplantation. Every receptor here comes from a human patient who received an intestinal transplant, so some T cells may come from the graft donor.

The chain is built from TRBV11-1 and TRBJ1-1; D uncertain. CDR3 size: 13 residues. Germline loops: CDR1 SGHAT, CDR2 FQDESV (reference sequence). V was clipped by 5 bases and J by 6 bases, with 13 bases between them. The CDR3 region is CASSNIGRSEAFF. The CDR3 DNA sequence: TGTGCCAGCAGCAACATTGGGAGGTCTGAAGCTTTCTTT. Together with reference TRBV11-1 and TRBJ1-1, the CDR3 gives the full variable domain: EAEVAQSPRYKITEKSQAVAFWCDPISGHATLYWYRQILGQGPELLVQFQDESVVDDSQLPKDRFSAERLKGVDSTLKIQPAELGDSAMYLCASSNIGRSEAFFGQGTRLTVV.

Remarks on this clone: Within the sample, other DNA sequences also encode this same CDR3. The chain joins TRBV19 to TRBJ1-5, with D unresolved. Germline CDR1 reads LNHDA; CDR2 reads SQIVND (reference sequence). The CDR3 has 13 amino acids. The ends were cut back, 6 bases at V and 0 bases at J, with 6 bases in the middle. CDR3 DNA: TGTGCCAGTAGGGTGGATAGCAATCAGCCCCAGCATTTT. Protein sequence: CASRVDSNQPQHF.

Turning to this clone: At one of its ends the junction is not consistent with the germline gene, which may arise from a read error. The rearrangement joins TRBV28 to TRBJ2-7; D assignment may be TRBD1 or TRBD2 (5 bases each). The CDR3 contains 12 residues. Germline loops: CDR1 MDHEN, CDR2 SYDVKM. CDR3 protein: CASSFGTGPPSF. Here the CDR3 DNA reads TGTGCCAGCAGTTTCGGGACCGGGCCTCCCTCCTTC.

In regard to this clone: The sample has other DNA sequences that encode this CDR3 too. The chain combines TRBV9 with TRBJ1-2, with 8 bases aligning to TRBD1. V shed 3 bases, J shed 2 bases, and the junction held 6 bases outside the gene matches. This CDR3 comprises 15 residues. CDR1 SGDLS and CDR2 YYNGEE come from the germline V gene. CDR3 region: CASSAETGANYGYTF. As DNA, the CDR3 is TGTGCCAGCAGCGCAGAGACAGGGGCAAACTATGGCTACACCTTC.

The V call is TRBV5-1, the J call TRBJ2-2; TRBD1 agrees at 7 bases. Germline CDR1 SGHRS, CDR2 YFSETQ. The CDR3 is 13 residues long. Losses at the gene ends were 7 bases for V and 7 bases for J; bases not matched to a gene: 7. The CDR3 DNA reads TGCGCCAGCGACCTACAGGGGAACGGGGAGCTGTTTTTT. Its translation is CASDLQGNGELFF.

The chain employs TRBV7-9 and TRBJ2-4, with D unresolved. The CDR3 sequence is 14 residues long. Trimming stripped 7 bases from V and 11 bases from J, with 21 bases between. Germline V lookup: CDR1 SEHNR, CDR2 FQNEAQ (reference sequence). This chain's CDR3 is CASNPGLGRNVQYF. The CDR3 bases are TGTGCCAGCAACCCCGGGTTGGGCAGGAACGTTCAGTACTTC.

The V call is TRBV28, the J call TRBJ1-6; 8 bases fit TRBD1. CDR1 and CDR2 (germline): MDHEN, SYDVKM. The CDR3 totals 14 residues. V lost 5 bases, J lost 7 bases, and 4 bases stayed unmatched. In nucleotides, the CDR3 is TGTGCCAGCAGTGACAGGGGCGGGAATTCACCCCTCCACTTT. It yields the protein CASSDRGGNSPLHF.

V is TRBV6-8 and J is TRBJ1-2; D gene unclear. The CDR3 consists of 13 residues. V was cut by 3 bases and J by 1 base, with 6 bases left in between. Germline V gives CDR1 MNHGY, CDR2 SAAAGT. CDR3 sequence reads: CASSYQFNYGYTF. In DNA form, the CDR3 reads TGTGCCAGCAGTTATCAATTTAACTATGGCTACACCTTC.

The genes are TRBV9 and TRBJ2-7; a possible D gene is TRBD2 (7 bases). Germline loops: CDR1 SGDLS, CDR2 YYNGEE. This CDR3 spans 15 amino acids. V was trimmed by 4 bases and J by 3 bases, leaving 17 bases between them. CDR3 sequence reads: CASSPEGGAYYEQYF. As DNA, the CDR3 is TGTGCCAGCAGCCCCGAGGGGGGGGCCTACTACGAGCAGTACTTC.